The T cell receptor (beta chain) described here comes from a study of blood T cell repertoires in COVID-19. On the study more broadly: T cells, B-cell-depleted T cells, or PBMCs provided the cDNA or gDNA that served as material.

Sequenced by immunoSEQ multiplex PCR; TCRdb stores in-frame clones only, minus some. The profile shows 300,000 or so clones, 80% to 90% of them singletons. Trimming removed 0 bases from V and 3 bases from J, with 11 bases in between. Looked up from germline, CDR1 is MGHRA and CDR2 is YSYEKL. This CDR3 is 15 amino acids long. Each participant's cohort was designated according to participant-reported clinical history. The source material was PBMCs or T cells enriched from blood (not recorded which). This sequence joins TRBV4-1 and TRBJ1-2; D unclear. This TCR was sampled from a woman in her forties with acute COVID-19. CDR3 loop: CASSQDAVRDYGYTF. DNA for the CDR3: TGCGCCAGCAGCCAAGATGCGGTCCGGGACTATGGCTACACCTTC.